The 32 T cell receptor beta chains below all came from one sample that was sequenced in a study of CD8 T cells in ankylosing spondylitis. TCRdb ran MiXCR on the 5' RACE reads and lists one entry per CDR3 protein. The profile shows around 250,000 distinct CDR3 sequences, over 30% of them singletons. Source material: blood, either unsorted or a sorted T cell fraction (not recorded which). The receptor set was obtained from a male donor with ankylosing spondylitis or in good health (not recorded which).

Here the CDR3 reads CASSQGLANTEAFF. CDR3 DNA sequence: TGCGCCAGCAGTCAAGGGTTAGCGAACACTGAAGCTTTCTTT. This chain connects TRBV10-2 to TRBJ1-1; no reliable D call. V lost 5 bases and J 1 base, leaving 11 bases between the germline ends. The CDR3 totals 14 residues. Germline V gene lookup returns CDR1 WSHSY and CDR2 SAAADI.

This clonotype has just a few counts. The rearrangement links TRBV10-2 to TRBJ2-2; the match to TRBD1 covers 10 bases. CDR1 is WSHSY, CDR2 SAAADI, per germline. Losses at the gene ends were 6 bases for V and 6 bases for J; bases not matched to a gene: 10. This CDR3 is built from 16 residues. In nucleotides, the CDR3 is TGCGCCAGCAGCGTAGACAGGGGGCGCATGGCCGGGGAGCTGTTTTTT. It codes for CASSVDRGRMAGELFF.

The chain is built from TRBV5-1 and TRBJ1-5; D call uncertain. CDR3 length: 15 amino acids. The germline V and J ends were trimmed by 2 bases and 0 bases, with 9 bases remaining between them. Per the germline V gene, CDR1 is SGHRS and CDR2 is YFSETQ. The CDR3 nucleotides read TGCGCCAGCAGCTTAGAGGGCGGTAGCAATCAGCCCCAGCATTTT. Translated: CASSLEGGSNQPQHF.

A few counts support this clonotype. The chain carries TRBV4-1 and TRBJ2-2; D is ambiguous. Germline-derived CDR1 and CDR2 are MGHRA and YSYEKL. The CDR3 loop spans 15 amino acids. The germline V and J ends were trimmed by 1 base and 1 base, with 7 bases remaining between them. The CDR3 region is CASSQVRENTGELFF. The CDR3 DNA is TGCGCCAGCAGCCAAGTAAGGGAGAACACCGGGGAGCTGTTTTTT.

A few counts support this clonotype. The chain uses TRBV27 and TRBJ2-3; D is undetermined. Germline V CDR1 and CDR2: MNHEY, SMNVEV (reference sequence). Trimming stripped 4 bases from V and 3 bases from J, with 5 bases between. The length of the CDR3 is 12 residues. CDR3 nucleotides: TGTGCCAGCAGTTCGATGACAGATACGCAGTATTTT. This gives the protein CASSSMTDTQYF.

The chain uses TRBV5-5 and TRBJ2-7; D is undetermined. Germline values: CDR1 SGHKS, CDR2 YYEKEE (reference sequence). V was pared by 0 bases and J by 8 bases, with 9 bases between. This CDR3 is built from 12 residues. In DNA, the CDR3 is TGTGCCAGCAGCTTGGGAACCTTCAAGCAGTACTTC. It specifies CASSLGTFKQYF.

The chain is built from TRBV20-1 and TRBJ2-3, with TRBD2 matching over 14 bases. Germline loops: CDR1 DFQATT, CDR2 SNEGSKA (reference sequence). The CDR3 is 17 amino acids. V gave up 3 bases and J gave up 2 bases; unmatched junction bases: 7. The CDR3 bases are TGCAGTGCTAGCCGACTAGCGGGGGGGGTATACACAGATACGCAGTATTTT. This encodes CSASRLAGGVYTDTQYF.

V gene TRBV11-2 combines with J gene TRBJ2-1; 8 bases are shared with TRBD2. The J segment lost 5 bases and the V segment lost 6 bases, leaving 12 bases of the junction unmatched. From germline, CDR1 is SGHAT and CDR2 FQNNGV. The CDR3 runs to 16 residues. The CDR3 bases are TGTGCCAGCAGTCTCCGGGCTAGCGGGTTCAACAATGAGCAGTTCTTC. Translated, it gives CASSLRASGFNNEQFF.

The rearrangement links TRBV5-6 to TRBJ2-4; D unclear. The CDR3 extends over 15 amino acids. Trimming took 2 bases from V and 0 from J, leaving 9 bases between them. The germline V gene has CDR1 SGHDT and CDR2 YYEEEE. CDR3 in amino acids: CASSFGTAAKNIQYF. CDR3 coding DNA: TGTGCCAGCAGCTTCGGTACAGCAGCCAAAAACATTCAGTACTTC.

The V gene is TRBV3-1, the J gene TRBJ2-3, with TRBD2 identical over 12 bases. CDR1 LGHDT and CDR2 YNNKEL come from the germline V gene (reference sequence). V dropped 1 base and J dropped 9; count of bases not matched to a gene: 2. This CDR3 contains 14 residues. The CDR3 protein is CASSQASGGATQYF. The CDR3 DNA follows: TGTGCCAGCAGCCAAGCTAGCGGGGGGGCGACGCAGTATTTT.

CDR3 nucleotide sequence: TGTGCCAGCAGGCGACCGGACCTCACCGGGGAGCTGTTTTTT. Amino acid sequence: CASRRPDLTGELFF. The gene calls are TRBV7-9 and TRBJ2-2; D gene ambiguous. V lost 6 bases to trimming and J lost 4 bases, with 12 bases between them. Looked up from germline, CDR1 is SEHNR and CDR2 is FQNEAQ (reference sequence). This CDR3 has 14 residues.

This clonotype was observed a handful of times. The V call is TRBV7-2, the J call TRBJ2-7, with 7 bases identical to TRBD2. The CDR3 runs 15 residues. Per germline, CDR1 SGHTA and CDR2 FQGNSA. Trimming removed 1 base from V and 7 bases from J; junction bases left unmatched: 10. The CDR3 loop reads CASSLVFGAGEEQYF. CDR3 nucleotides: TGTGCCAGCAGCTTAGTTTTTGGGGCGGGGGAAGAGCAGTACTTC.

This clonotype has more than one count but fewer than ten. This rearrangement joins TRBV12-3 or TRBV12-4 to TRBJ2-5; 7 bases align to TRBD2. The CDR3 loop spans 15 amino acids. Unmatched junction bases numbered 2, after V lost 1 base and J lost 0 bases. The CDR3 bases are TGTGCCAGCAGTTTAGAACGGGGGGACCAAGAGACCCAGTACTTC. Its translation is CASSLERGDQETQYF.

V usage is TRBV18 and J usage is TRBJ2-1, with D possibly matching TRBD2 (7 bases). Germline CDR1 KGHSH, CDR2 LQKENI. The V gene lost 3 bases and the J gene lost 9 bases, with 15 bases spanning the gap. The CDR3 contains 14 residues. This chain's CDR3 is CASSPRGGLTEQFF. In DNA, the CDR3 is TGTGCCAGCTCACCGAGGGGGGGGCTAACTGAGCAGTTCTTC.

This chain uses TRBV6-1 with TRBJ2-7, with D possibly matching TRBD1 (5 bases). The germline V gene has CDR1 MNHNS and CDR2 SASEGT. The CDR3 totals 13 residues. The V and J ends lost 6 bases and 2 bases respectively, with 11 bases between them. The CDR3 protein is CASSTVGPYEQYF. For the CDR3, the DNA is TGTGCCAGCAGCACCGTGGGGCCCTACGAGCAGTACTTC.

The chain joins TRBV27 to TRBJ2-2, with D perhaps matching TRBD1 (6 bases). CDR1 is MNHEY, CDR2 SMNVEV, per germline (reference sequence). The CDR3 is 13 amino acids. Trimming left V 8 bases short and J 7 bases short, with 14 bases between. The CDR3 loop reads CASGGLRDGELFF. CDR3 bases: TGTGCCAGCGGGGGCCTACGCGACGGGGAGCTGTTTTTT.

This clonotype was recorded a few times. This sequence joins TRBV6-1 and TRBJ2-3; D may be TRBD2 (6 bases). CDR1 is MNHNS and CDR2 is SASEGT in the germline V gene. The CDR3 is made up of 15 amino acids. Trimming removed 5 bases at V and 1 base at J, with 13 bases between. In DNA, the CDR3 is TGTGCCAGCAGTCTGGGGGGAGCACGCACAGATACGCAGTATTTT. It encodes CASSLGGARTDTQYF.

The chain uses TRBV7-8 and TRBJ2-1, with 9 positions matching TRBD1. CDR3 length: 15 amino acids. Germline CDR1 SGHVS, CDR2 FQNEAQ. V shed 5 bases, J shed 7 bases, and the junction held 9 bases outside the gene matches. The CDR3 DNA is TGTGCCAGCAGCGAGAGGACAGGGGCCTGGAATGAGCAGTTCTTC. Amino acid sequence: CASSERTGAWNEQFF.

This clonotype was seen more than once but under ten times. The J gene is TRBJ2-2, the V gene TRBV27, with no clear D. The CDR3 length is 15 residues. Trimming took off 5 bases at V and 6 bases at J, with 16 bases between the two ends. Germline V gene data show CDR1 as MNHEY and CDR2 as SMNVEV (reference sequence). The CDR3 bases are TGTGCCAGCAGTCCGGTTCCCAGTCATGCCGGGGAGCTGTTTTTT. Its protein product is CASSPVPSHAGELFF.

The rearrangement uses TRBV5-6 and TRBJ2-3, with TRBD1 identical over 8 bases. The CDR3 spans 16 residues. Germline V CDR1 and CDR2: SGHDT, YYEEEE. V was pared by 0 bases and J by 3 bases, with 6 bases of the junction left unmatched. The CDR3: CASSLVGQGATDTQYF. The CDR3 bases are TGTGCCAGCAGCTTGGTTGGGCAGGGGGCAACAGATACGCAGTATTTT.

This clonotype was recorded many times. The chain employs TRBV20-1 and TRBJ2-7, with TRBD1 matching over 9 bases. V trimming: 3 bases; J trimming: 0 bases; junction bases outside the gene matches: 3. The V gene's germline CDR1 is DFQATT and CDR2 SNEGSKA (reference sequence). The CDR3 length is 14 residues. For the CDR3, the DNA is TGCAGTGCTAGTGGGGACAGGGACTCCTACGAGCAGTACTTC. It is translated as CSASGDRDSYEQYF.

The genes are TRBV6-1 and TRBJ2-4, with 7 bases lining up with TRBD1. Germline V gives CDR1 MNHNS, CDR2 SASEGT. With V trimmed by 8 bases and J by 4 bases, 5 bases remained unmatched. The CDR3 runs 13 residues. Written as DNA, the CDR3 is TGTGCCAGCGGCCCGGGACAGAAAAACATTCAGTACTTC. It specifies CASGPGQKNIQYF.

The chain links TRBV20-1 to TRBJ2-1; 9 positions match TRBD2. The germline V gene has CDR1 DFQATT and CDR2 SNEGSKA (reference sequence). This CDR3 is 14 amino acids long. V shed 5 bases and J 1 base; nucleotides not matched to a gene: 3. CDR3 in DNA: TGCAGTGCTCCTAGCGGGGTGTCCTACAATGAGCAGTTCTTC. Its translation is CSAPSGVSYNEQFF.

This chain uses TRBV5-1 with TRBJ2-7; the D is unclear. The CDR3 totals 14 residues. Trimming shortened V by 6 bases and J by 0 bases, and 13 bases separated the two germline ends. Germline V gene sequence: CDR1 SGHRS, CDR2 YFSETQ. CDR3 nucleotides: TGCGCCAGCAAGGCGACTTGGAGCTCCTACGAGCAGTACTTC. The encoded protein is CASKATWSSYEQYF.

This clonotype was observed a few times. This chain links TRBV4-2 with TRBJ2-3; 8 bases line up with TRBD2. The V and J ends lost 3 bases and 14 bases, in that order; junction bases with no gene match: 13. Germline V gene data show CDR1 as LGHNA and CDR2 as YNFKEQ. The CDR3 runs to 14 residues. The CDR3 spells CASSQSKSSGGLYF. The CDR3, as DNA: TGTGCCAGCAGCCAGAGTAAATCCAGCGGGGGTCTGTATTTT.

The chain is built from TRBV20-1 and TRBJ2-1; TRBD1 agrees at 7 bases. V lost 4 bases and J lost 9; bases outside the gene matches: 6. Germline CDR1 and CDR2: DFQATT and SNEGSKA (reference sequence). The CDR3 spans 12 residues. In nucleotides, the CDR3 is TGCAGTGCTAAACGACAGGGCAGTGAGCAGTTCTTC. This gives the protein CSAKRQGSEQFF.

This clonotype was detected a few times. This sequence joins TRBV6-5 and TRBJ1-1; 9 bases are a match to TRBD1. CDR1 is MNHEY and CDR2 is SVGAGI in the germline V gene. The CDR3 runs 15 residues. The V gene end was trimmed by 2 bases and the J gene end by 2 bases; junction bases not matched to a gene: 3. CDR3 residues: CASSYPTGGNTEAFF. CDR3 nucleotides: TGTGCCAGCAGTTACCCCACAGGGGGCAACACTGAAGCTTTCTTT.

This chain links TRBV12-2 with TRBJ2-2; TRBD1 is the table's D call, not checked against the DNA. TRBV12-2 is annotated as a pseudogene. The CDR3 is made up of 21 amino acids. The CDR3 coding sequence is TGTGCAAGTCGCTTAGCGCGCCGGGACAGGGTGGTCATGGTGGTCACCGGGGAGCTGTTTTTT. It codes for CASRLARRDRVVMVVTGELFF.

This clonotype appeared a few times. The genes are TRBV10-3 and TRBJ2-1, with TRBD1 identical over 7 bases. From germline, CDR1 is ENHRY and CDR2 SYGVKD. The CDR3 runs 13 residues. V trimming: 3 bases; J trimming: 6 bases; junction bases outside the gene matches: 2. The CDR3 nucleotides are TGTGCCATCAGTGACCCAGGGGGCAATGAGCAGTTCTTC. Protein product: CAISDPGGNEQFF.

The V gene is TRBV5-1, the J gene TRBJ2-3; 9 positions agree with TRBD1. CDR3 size: 16 residues. Trimming removed 4 bases from V and 0 bases from J; junction bases left unmatched: 6. Germline values: CDR1 SGHRS, CDR2 YFSETQ. This chain's CDR3 is CASSLQTGGSTDTQYF. As DNA, the CDR3 is TGCGCCAGCAGCCTTCAGACAGGGGGTAGCACAGATACGCAGTATTTT.

The table lists this clonotype with a few counts. V and J are TRBV7-2 and TRBJ2-7; possibly TRBD2 for D (6 bases). V shed 5 bases and J shed 6 bases, with 17 bases lying between them. The germline CDR1 and CDR2 sequences are SGHTA and FQGNSA. This CDR3 spans 14 amino acids. As DNA, the CDR3 is TGTGCCAGCAGCCCCAGACTAGTTTCCCGCGAGCAGTACTTC. Residues: CASSPRLVSREQYF.

The chain uses TRBV29-1 and TRBJ1-1, with D uncertain. V lost 2 bases, J lost 6 bases, and 10 bases lay in between. The CDR3 sequence is 12 residues long. CDR1 is SQVTM, CDR2 ANQGSEA, per germline. The CDR3 spells CSVEQGNPEAFF. Written as DNA, the CDR3 is TGCAGCGTTGAACAAGGGAATCCTGAAGCTTTCTTT. The complete variable domain, with remaining parts taken from reference TRBV29-1 and TRBJ1-1, reads SAVISQKPSRDICQRGTSLTIQCQVDSQVTMMFWYRQQPGQSLTLIATANQGSEATYESGFVIDKFPISRPNLTFSTLTVSNMSPEDSSIYLCSVEQGNPEAFFGQGTRLTVV.